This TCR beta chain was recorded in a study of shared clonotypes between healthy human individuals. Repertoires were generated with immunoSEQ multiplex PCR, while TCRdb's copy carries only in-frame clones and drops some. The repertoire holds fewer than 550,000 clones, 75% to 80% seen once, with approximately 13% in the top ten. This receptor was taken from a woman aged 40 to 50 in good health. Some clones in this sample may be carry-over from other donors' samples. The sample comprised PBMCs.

In DNA, the CDR3 is TGCGCCAGCACCCGGGGTAGTGATGGGGAGACCCAGTACTTC. Residues: CASTRGSDGETQYF. This chain links TRBV5-1 with TRBJ2-5; D perhaps matches TRBD2 (5 bases). The CDR3 loop spans 14 amino acids. The germline V and J ends were trimmed by 6 bases and 5 bases, with 17 bases remaining between them. Germline loops: CDR1 SGHRS, CDR2 YFSETQ.